Listed here are 29 T cell receptor beta chains from one sample, sequenced in a study of T cell responses to AZD1222 COVID-19 vaccine. Clones were sequenced by immunoSEQ multiplex PCR, and TCRdb holds only the in-frame ones, with some missing. This sample has roughly 91,000 clones; 90% occur once, and the top ten carry 3%. Sequencing was performed on peripheral blood, taken on day 0 of AZD1222 vaccination. These receptors all come from an adult in good health.

V is TRBV2 and J is TRBJ1-2; TRBD1 matches at 12 bases. The germline V gene encodes CDR1 SNHLY and CDR2 FYNNEI. CDR3 size: 14 residues. Losses at the gene ends were 6 bases for V and 7 bases for J; bases not matched to a gene: 6. The CDR3 DNA is TGTGCCAGCAGGAGGGACAGGGGGCTTACTGGCTACACCTTC. It encodes CASRRDRGLTGYTF.

The gene calls are TRBV9 and TRBJ1-2, with 7 bases matching TRBD1. V gave up 4 bases and J gave up 8 bases; unmatched junction bases: 8. CDR1 and CDR2 (germline): SGDLS, YYNGEE. This CDR3 spans 13 amino acids. The CDR3 here is CASSTGQRLGYTF. CDR3 bases: TGTGCCAGCAGCACGGGACAGAGGCTCGGCTACACCTTC. Combining the CDR3 with reference TRBV9 and TRBJ1-2 gives the whole variable domain DSGVTQTPKHLITATGQRVTLRCSPRSGDLSVYWYQQSLDQGLQFLIQYYNGEERAKGNILERFSAQQFPDLHSELNLSSLELGDSALYFCASSTGQRLGYTFGSGTRLTVV.

The rearrangement joins TRBV19 to TRBJ2-2; the D gene is possibly TRBD2 (5 bases). The germline CDR1 and CDR2 sequences are LNHDA and SQIVND (reference sequence). This CDR3 is 16 amino acids long. Trimming shortened V by 5 bases and J by 4 bases, and 17 bases separated the two germline ends. This CDR3 reads CASSLFEGVRTGELFF. The CDR3 coding sequence is TGTGCCAGTAGTCTCTTTGAGGGAGTCCGCACCGGGGAGCTGTTTTTT.

The chain joins TRBV18 to TRBJ1-1; 7 bases match TRBD1. After removal of 10 bases from V and 1 base from J, the junction contained 6 bases not matched to a gene. The CDR3 runs 13 residues. In germline, CDR1 is KGHSH, CDR2 LQKENI. The CDR3 coding sequence is TGTGCCACCCACAGGGGAGGGAACACTGAAGCTTTCTTT. As protein: CATHRGGNTEAFF.

The chain uses TRBV13 and TRBJ1-6; 9 bases align to TRBD1. From germline, CDR1 is PRHDT and CDR2 FYEKMQ (reference sequence). The CDR3 spans 16 residues. The J segment lost 6 bases and the V segment lost 7 bases, leaving 10 bases of the junction unmatched. DNA for the CDR3: TGTGCCAGCACCGATAACGACAGGGGGGGTAATTCACCCCTCCACTTT. Translating gives CASTDNDRGGNSPLHF.

The J gene is TRBJ1-2, the V gene TRBV28; D not resolved. The V end lost 8 bases, the J end lost 2 bases, and 9 bases lay between the germline ends. This CDR3 is 12 amino acids long. Germline V lookup: CDR1 MDHEN, CDR2 SYDVKM. This CDR3 reads CASQGPNYGYTF. DNA of the CDR3: TGTGCCAGCCAAGGTCCCAACTATGGCTACACCTTC.

The chain couples TRBV27 to TRBJ1-3; D not certain. Looked up from germline, CDR1 is MNHEY and CDR2 is SMNVEV (reference sequence). The V end lost 0 bases, the J end lost 3 bases, and 3 bases lay between the germline ends. CDR3 length: 13 residues. CDR3 loop: CASSLSGGNTIYF. Here the CDR3 DNA reads TGTGCCAGCAGTTTATCGGGTGGAAACACCATATATTTT.

V usage is TRBV27 and J usage is TRBJ2-1; tentative D call: TRBD1 (5 bases). The V and J ends lost 5 bases and 0 bases respectively, with 14 bases between them. Germline lookup yields CDR1 MNHEY and CDR2 SMNVEV (reference sequence). This CDR3 spans 16 amino acids. CDR3 amino acids: CASSRRRGSSYNEQFF. CDR3 coding DNA: TGTGCCAGCAGTCGACGAAGGGGAAGCTCCTACAATGAGCAGTTCTTC.

This clone was recorded once. The genes are TRBV4-1 and TRBJ1-1; 7 bases fit TRBD1. In germline, CDR1 is MGHRA, CDR2 YSYEKL. J lost 6 bases, V lost 2 bases, and 6 bases had no gene match. There are 14 residues in the CDR3. CDR3 DNA sequence: TGCGCCAGCAGCCAACCGACAGGGTCTTCTGAAGCTTTCTTT. Translating gives CASSQPTGSSEAFF.

The sample holds one count of this clone. J is TRBJ2-3 and V is TRBV11-2; 7 bases are shared with TRBD1. The CDR3 is made up of 14 amino acids. The junction had 5 bases not matched to a gene; V was cut back by 5 bases and J by 3 bases. Germline V gives CDR1 SGHAT, CDR2 FQNNGV. The CDR3 DNA is TGTGCCAGCAGCCCCTCCAGGGGGACAGATACGCAGTATTTT. Protein sequence: CASSPSRGTDTQYF.

V is TRBV27 and J is TRBJ2-7, with D possibly TRBD1 on 6 matching bases. The germline V gene has CDR1 MNHEY and CDR2 SMNVEV (reference sequence). This CDR3 comprises 13 residues. Trimming removed 5 bases at V and 1 base at J, with 9 bases between. CDR3 in DNA: TGTGCCAGCAGTCGAGGACAGTCCTACGAGCAGTACTTC. It codes for CASSRGQSYEQYF.

This sequence joins TRBV7-9 and TRBJ1-4; D perhaps matches TRBD1 (5 bases). V was cut by 2 bases and J by 5 bases, with 18 bases left in between. Germline V gene sequence: CDR1 SEHNR, CDR2 FQNEAQ (reference sequence). This CDR3 has 17 amino acids. Here the CDR3 reads CASSLQPRAVGNEKLFF. In DNA form, the CDR3 reads TGTGCCAGCAGCTTACAACCCAGGGCGGTGGGGAATGAAAAACTGTTTTTT.

The chain is built from TRBV2 and TRBJ1-1; D is possibly TRBD1 (5 bases). Germline V lookup: CDR1 SNHLY, CDR2 FYNNEI. Trimming took 4 bases from V and 9 from J, leaving 18 bases between them. This CDR3 spans 14 amino acids. The CDR3 loop is CASSGAGGEIQAFF. CDR3 nucleotides: TGTGCCAGCAGTGGGGCCGGGGGGGAGATTCAAGCTTTCTTT.

The chain carries TRBV7-9 and TRBJ2-1; D is unclear. CDR3 size: 14 residues. Deletions cut 4 bases from V and 1 base from J, with 8 bases between. The germline V gene has CDR1 SEHNR and CDR2 FQNEAQ (reference sequence). The CDR3 nucleotides are TGTGCCAGCAGCTCCCGGGTTTCCTACAATGAGCAGTTCTTC. Its translation is CASSSRVSYNEQFF.

The rearrangement links TRBV3-1 (or the pseudogene TRBV3-2) to TRBJ1-1; the D gene is possibly TRBD1 (6 bases). The CDR3 totals 13 residues. Trimming removed 8 bases at V and 0 bases at J, with 10 bases between. Germline CDR1 reads LGHDT; CDR2 reads YNNKEL (reference sequence). The CDR3: CASVGHLNTEAFF. The CDR3 coding sequence is TGTGCCAGCGTGGGACATCTGAACACTGAAGCTTTCTTT.

The chain is built from TRBV7-2 and TRBJ2-7; 13 bases map to TRBD2. Germline CDR1 SGHTA, CDR2 FQGNSA. The CDR3 extends over 16 amino acids. V lost 4 bases, J lost 3 bases, and 6 bases stayed unmatched. CDR3 bases: TGTGCCAGCAGCTCCAGACTAGCGGGGGGACGCTACGAGCAGTACTTC. Its translation is CASSSRLAGGRYEQYF.

This chain uses TRBV5-1 with TRBJ2-5; TRBD2 is a possible D gene (5 bases). This CDR3 contains 17 residues. The V and J ends lost 0 bases and 5 bases respectively, with 20 bases between them. The germline V gene encodes CDR1 SGHRS and CDR2 YFSETQ. The DNA for the CDR3 is TGCGCCAGCAGCTTGGGCGACGAGTCTAGCCTGGGGGAGACCCAGTACTTC. This sequence encodes CASSLGDESSLGETQYF.

V gene TRBV27 combines with J gene TRBJ1-4; D may be TRBD1 (5 bases). The CDR3 sequence is 15 residues long. The ends were cut back, 5 bases at V and 6 bases at J, with 16 bases in the middle. The V gene's germline CDR1 is MNHEY and CDR2 SMNVEV (reference sequence). In DNA, the CDR3 is TGTGCCAGCAGTAGATCCGGGACGGGAGATGAAAAACTGTTTTTT. Its protein product is CASSRSGTGDEKLFF.

J is TRBJ1-1 and V is TRBV7-3, with 9 bases that match TRBD1. Germline V gene data show CDR1 as SGHTA and CDR2 as FQGTGA. V gave up 5 bases and J gave up 8 bases; unmatched junction bases: 9. There are 14 residues in the CDR3. Here the CDR3 DNA reads TGTGCCAGCAGCCTGGGACCGGGACAGGGAGAAGCTTTCTTT. This sequence encodes CASSLGPGQGEAFF.

The rearrangement uses TRBV11-2 and TRBJ2-7, with 8 bases fitting TRBD1. The junction had 9 bases not matched to a gene; V was cut back by 4 bases and J by 7 bases. Germline V gives CDR1 SGHAT, CDR2 FQNNGV. There are 14 residues in the CDR3. CDR3 amino acids: CASSSRGQAREQYF. The CDR3, as DNA: TGTGCCAGCAGCTCCAGGGGGCAAGCGAGGGAGCAGTACTTC.

A few counts support this clone. The chain has TRBV5-1 and TRBJ2-7; 8 positions match TRBD1. The V and J ends lost 1 base and 3 bases, in that order; junction bases with no gene match: 3. Germline CDR1 reads SGHRS; CDR2 reads YFSETQ. There are 14 residues in the CDR3. The CDR3: CASSLQGAGYEQYF. Here the CDR3 DNA reads TGCGCCAGCAGCTTGCAGGGGGCTGGCTACGAGCAGTACTTC.

This chain connects TRBV28 to TRBJ1-4; TRBD1 aligns across 12 bases. The ends lost 5 bases at V and 6 bases at J; junction bases unmatched: 7. The CDR3 loop spans 16 amino acids. Germline CDR1 is MDHEN and CDR2 is SYDVKM. The CDR3 coding sequence is TGTGCCAGCAGTCCCGGGACAGGGGGCTCAGATGAAAAACTGTTTTTT. Translated, it gives CASSPGTGGSDEKLFF.

The gene calls are TRBV29-1 and TRBJ2-1; 10 bases align to TRBD1. V was clipped by 2 bases and J by 6 bases; unmatched bases: 4. Germline loops: CDR1 SQVTM, CDR2 ANQGSEA. CDR3 length equals 14 residues. The CDR3 DNA is TGCAGCGTTGAAAAGACAGGGGGCCTCAATGAGCAGTTCTTC. As protein: CSVEKTGGLNEQFF.

The chain uses TRBV18 and TRBJ1-4; D remains unclear. The CDR3 spans 15 residues. The germline V gene encodes CDR1 KGHSH and CDR2 LQKENI. The V and J ends lost 2 bases and 0 bases respectively, with 7 bases between them. The CDR3 DNA reads TGTGCCAGCTCACCAGCGAGGCCAACTAATGAAAAACTGTTTTTT. Translating it yields CASSPARPTNEKLFF. The full variable domain, with the rest looked up from reference TRBV18 and TRBJ1-4, is NAGVMQNPRHLVRRRGQEARLRCSPMKGHSHVYWYRQLPEEGLKFMVYLQKENIIDESGMPKERFSAEFPKEGPSILRIQQVVRGDSAAYFCASSPARPTNEKLFFGSGTQLSVL.

This clone was recorded a few times. This chain connects TRBV6-5 to TRBJ1-5; D not certain. This CDR3 is 15 amino acids long. Trimming took off 6 bases at V and 6 bases at J, with 18 bases between the two ends. The germline CDR1 and CDR2 sequences are MNHEY and SVGAGI. Here the CDR3 reads CASRRRWGGTQPQHF. CDR3 in DNA: TGTGCCAGCAGACGCCGTTGGGGAGGCACTCAGCCCCAGCATTTT.

The rearrangement joins TRBV6-5 to TRBJ1-6, with 7 bases identical to TRBD1. V was clipped by 2 bases and J by 6 bases; unmatched bases: 7. Germline assignment: CDR1 MNHEY and CDR2 SVGAGI. This CDR3 spans 16 amino acids. The CDR3 DNA is TGTGCCAGCAGTTACACCTACAGGGGTCGTAATTCACCCCTCCACTTT. Protein product: CASSYTYRGRNSPLHF.

The CDR3 DNA reads as TGCGCCAGCAGGGACGAGAACACTGAAGCTTTCTTT. This gives the protein CASRDENTEAFF. V usage is TRBV10-2 and J usage is TRBJ1-1; D call uncertain. This CDR3 has 12 residues. Trimming stripped 6 bases from V and 1 base from J, with 6 bases between. Looked up from germline, CDR1 is WSHSY and CDR2 is SAAADI.

The V and J genes are TRBV11-2 and TRBJ2-1; possibly TRBD1 for D (6 bases). CDR1 and CDR2 from the germline V gene are SGHAT and FQNNGV. The V and J ends lost 5 bases and 0 bases respectively, with 14 bases between them. The CDR3 has 16 amino acids. DNA for the CDR3: TGTGCCAGCAGCCCGCGTCCGGACAGCTCCTACAATGAGCAGTTCTTC. This gives the protein CASSPRPDSSYNEQFF.

CDR3 residues: CASSQAAGGPYNEQFF. The CDR3 bases are TGTGCCAGCAGCCAAGCCGCGGGAGGGCCCTACAATGAGCAGTTCTTC. The chain links TRBV3-1 (or the pseudogene TRBV3-2) to TRBJ2-1, with 9 bases that match TRBD2. The CDR3 contains 16 residues. Per the germline V gene, CDR1 is LGHDT and CDR2 is YNNKEL (reference sequence). Germline trimming cut 1 base from V and 2 bases from J; bases unmatched to any gene: 3.